This TCR beta chain was sequenced in a study of cytomegalovirus exposure and HLA in healthy donors. Study summary: Membership in the Caucasian-associated ancestry cluster was found for 65% to 85% of roughly 360 genotyped donors.

There are 19 residues in the CDR3. V lost 0 bases to trimming and J lost 2 bases; unmatched junction nucleotides: 11. Germline V CDR1 and CDR2: SGHRS, YFSETQ. The PCR used 60 Vbeta and 13 Jbeta primers. Assay used: immunoSEQ multiplex PCR; TCRdb lists only in-frame clones, some missing. The sample lists 62,000 or so clones, approximately 89% occurring once. Source material: PBMCs. The chain joins TRBV5-1 to TRBJ2-6; 7 positions agree with TRBD1. The clonotype comes from a man between 18 and 29 years old in good health and CMV-seronegative. The CDR3 coding sequence is TGCGCCAGCAGCTTGGGCAGGCCTCTTCAGGGGGCTGGGGCCAACGTCCTGACTTTC. This codes for CASSLGRPLQGAGANVLTF.